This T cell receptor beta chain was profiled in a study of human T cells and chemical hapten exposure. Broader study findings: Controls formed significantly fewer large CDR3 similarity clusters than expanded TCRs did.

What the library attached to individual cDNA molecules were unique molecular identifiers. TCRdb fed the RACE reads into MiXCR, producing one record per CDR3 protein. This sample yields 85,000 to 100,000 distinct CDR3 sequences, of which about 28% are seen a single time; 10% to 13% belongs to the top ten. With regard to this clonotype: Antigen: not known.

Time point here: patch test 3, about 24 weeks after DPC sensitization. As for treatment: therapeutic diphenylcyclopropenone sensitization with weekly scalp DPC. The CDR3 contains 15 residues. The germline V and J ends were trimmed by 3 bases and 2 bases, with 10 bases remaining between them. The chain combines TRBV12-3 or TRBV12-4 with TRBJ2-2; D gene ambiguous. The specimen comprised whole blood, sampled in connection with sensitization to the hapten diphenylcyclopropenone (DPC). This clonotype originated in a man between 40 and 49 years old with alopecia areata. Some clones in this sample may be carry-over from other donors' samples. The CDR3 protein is CASSLVGPNTGELFF. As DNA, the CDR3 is TGTGCCAGCAGTTTGGTGGGCCCCAACACCGGGGAGCTGTTTTTT.